The rows below give T cell receptor beta chains drawn from one sample of a study of CD8+CD57+ T cells in acquired aplastic anemia. MiXCR, applied by TCRdb to the reads, yields one record per CDR3 protein. The sample holds roughly 130,000 distinct CDR3 sequences, more than 40% seen once. The sequenced sample consisted of sorted CD4+, CD8+, or CD8+CD57+ T cells (not recorded which) from PBMCs. These receptors originate from a human donor in good health, serving as a control. CDR3s include the opening cysteine and the closing phenylalanine or tryptophan. The D gene is left open where the match is weak. Expanded clones get a size class; other rows say once, few or many, or leave the size out.

v_call	j_call	clone_size	d_call	cdr3_nt	cdr3_aa
TRBV29-1	TRBJ2-1	once	.	TGCAGCGTTCTTGGGGGGCTGAGCTACAATGAGCAGTTCTTC	CSVLGGLSYNEQFF
TRBV7-9	TRBJ1-2	.	.	TGTGCCAGCAAGATCGGACCCACCGGGGGTGGCTACACCTTC	CASKIGPTGGGYTF
TRBV11-2	TRBJ1-6	few	.	TGTGCCAGCAGCTTAAAGGCGGCCCTCGGCAATTCACCCCTCCACTTT	CASSLKAALGNSPLHF
TRBV19	TRBJ1-2	.	TRBD1	TGTGCCAGTAGTACCACACTACAGGGGGCCACCTATGGCTACACCTTC	CASSTTLQGATYGYTF
TRBV5-1	TRBJ2-7	.	.	TGCGCCAGCAGCCCCCTAGCAGGGGCGTCCTACGAGCAGTACTTC	CASSPLAGASYEQYF
TRBV2	TRBJ1-1	many	.	TGTGCCAGCAGTGTAACGGGAATGAACACTGAAGCTTTCTTT	CASSVTGMNTEAFF
TRBV20-1	TRBJ2-5	.	TRBD2	TGCAGTGCTCCCCAGACTAGCGGGACGCAAGAGACCCAGTACTTC	CSAPQTSGTQETQYF
TRBV7-6	TRBJ2-1	many	.	TGTGCCAGCAGCTCAAAGGGTGGGGGAACCTACAATGAGCAGTTCTTC	CASSSKGGGTYNEQFF
TRBV12-3/TRBV12-4	TRBJ1-2	many	.	TGTGCCAGCGGTATCACGGGGGGGGGATTGAACCATAACTATGGCTACACCTTC	CASGITGGGLNHNYGYTF
TRBV7-2	TRBJ2-3	once	.	TGTGCCAGCAGCTTTGGCGGGACCACAGATACGCAGTATTTT	CASSFGGTTDTQYF
TRBV25-1	TRBJ2-1	.	TRBD2	TGTGCCAGCAGGACTAGCGGTAACAATGAGCAGTTCTTC	CASRTSGNNEQFF
TRBV7-9	TRBJ1-2	.	.	TGTGCCAGCAGCTTAGTAGGCGGGAATGGCTACACCTTC	CASSLVGGNGYTF
TRBV18	TRBJ1-2	many	.	TGTGCCAGCTCACCAAGGCAGCTCTATGGCTACACCTTC	CASSPRQLYGYTF
TRBV20-1	TRBJ2-7	.	TRBD2	TGCAGTGCCGGGACTAGCGGGGGGGCCGAGCAGTACTTC	CSAGTSGGAEQYF
TRBV15	TRBJ2-7	once	.	TGTGCCACCGGCAGAGATCGGCGGGGACCCTACGAGCAGTACTTC	CATGRDRRGPYEQYF
TRBV2	TRBJ1-1	.	.	TGTGCCAGCAGTGTAATGCGAGGGGCGGGCGCTGAAGCTTTCTTT	CASSVMRGAGAEAFF
TRBV3-1	TRBJ1-2	.	.	TGTGCCAGCAGTCCAGCCGGACCGCAAAGCTATGGCTACACCTTC	CASSPAGPQSYGYTF
TRBV7-3	TRBJ1-6	.	TRBD1	TGTGCCAGCAGCTCCAGGGAGGGGGCTAATTCACCCCTCCACTTT	CASSSREGANSPLHF
TRBV6-1	TRBJ2-1	.	TRBD2	TGTGCCAGCAGTCCTGGACTAACGGGAGGGTCCAGTGAGCAGTTCTTC	CASSPGLTGGSSEQFF
TRBV7-9	TRBJ1-2	.	.	TGTGCCAGCAGCCAGGCCGGCTATGGCTACACCTTC	CASSQAGYGYTF
TRBV19	TRBJ1-2	.	.	TGTGCCAGTAGTGCGGGTCCTGGGCGGTACACCTTC	CASSAGPGRYTF
TRBV5-1	TRBJ2-7	.	TRBD2	TGCGCCAGCAGCTTGGCCGGGGGGGGGGTCTACGAGCAGTACTTC	CASSLAGGGVYEQYF
TRBV7-8	TRBJ1-1	many	.	TGTGCCAGCAGCTTGACGGGGAACCCAAACACTGAAGCTTTCTTT	CASSLTGNPNTEAFF
TRBV7-6	TRBJ2-7	.	.	TGTGCCAGCAGCTTCGCTCTGTACGAGCAGTACTTC	CASSFALYEQYF
TRBV7-2	TRBJ2-3	many	.	TGTGCCAGCAGTTTATCGGGGACTGGGGCAGATACGCAGTATTTT	CASSLSGTGADTQYF
TRBV11-2	TRBJ2-1	many	TRBD1	TGTGCCAGCAGTGAACGACAGGGATCCTACAATGAGCAGTTCTTC	CASSERQGSYNEQFF
TRBV2	TRBJ2-7	.	TRBD1	TGTGCCAGCAGTGGGACAGGGCTCGAGCAGTACTTC	CASSGTGLEQYF
TRBV7-2	TRBJ1-6	.	TRBD1	TGTGCCAGCAGCTGGGGGACAGTAAGAAATTCACCCCTCCACTTT	CASSWGTVRNSPLHF
TRBV19	TRBJ2-7	.	TRBD1	TGTGCCAGTAGTATAGACGGACAGGGGGCCCTCGAGCAGTACTTC	CASSIDGQGALEQYF
TRBV24-1	TRBJ2-3	.	.	TGTGCCACCAGTGATTTGCTCGAGGGTGGCACAGATACGCAGTATTTT	CATSDLLEGGTDTQYF
TRBV7-2	TRBJ2-3	many	.	TGTGCCAGCAGCCTAGAGCAAACAGATACGCAGTATTTT	CASSLEQTDTQYF
TRBV7-9	TRBJ2-7	many	.	TGTGCCAGCAGCCGCGGACAGAGCTCCTACGAGCAGTACTTC	CASSRGQSSYEQYF
TRBV19	TRBJ1-1	.	.	TGTGCCAGCGCGAACAGGGCTTTGAACACTGAAGCTTTCTTT	CASANRALNTEAFF
TRBV12-3/TRBV12-4	TRBJ2-5	.	TRBD2	TGTGCCAGCAGTTTAGCGGGGGGGTGCCAAGAGACCCAGTACTTC	CASSLAGGCQETQYF
TRBV19	TRBJ1-1	once	.	TGTGCCAGTAGTATAAGGCAGGGAGTGATAGCTTTCTTT	CASSIRQGVIAFF
TRBV25-1	TRBJ2-7	.	.	TGCGGCAGCAGTGTGCGGTCCAGGGACGAGCAGTACTTC	CGSSVRSRDEQYF
TRBV25-1	TRBJ1-2	.	TRBD1	TGTGCCAGCTCACTTGGACAGGGCACAGCTAACTATGGCTACACCTTC	CASSLGQGTANYGYTF
TRBV15	TRBJ1-6	.	.	TGTGCCACCAGCAGAGATGACCACGGGCCACCCCTCCACTTT	CATSRDDHGPPLHF
TRBV7-8	TRBJ2-7	.	.	TGTGCCAGCAGCCCCGGGACAAGAGGGGAGCAGTACTTC	CASSPGTRGEQYF
TRBV25-1	TRBJ1-1	.	TRBD1	TGTGCCAGCAGTGAGCCGACAGGGACTGAAGCTTTCTTT	CASSEPTGTEAFF
TRBV15	TRBJ1-1	.	TRBD1	TGTGCCACCAGCAGAGGACTACAGGGGGCCGACACTGAAGCTTTCTTT	CATSRGLQGADTEAFF
TRBV7-9	TRBJ2-7	.	.	TGTGCCAGCGGGATTGCACCTCCGTGCTCCTACGAGCAGTACTTC	CASGIAPPCSYEQYF
TRBV12-3/TRBV12-4	TRBJ1-1	.	TRBD1	TGTGCCAGCAGCCCGGGACAGGGGAGCTCGAACACTGAAGCTTTCTTT	CASSPGQGSSNTEAFF
TRBV27	TRBJ1-1	few	.	TGTGCCAGCAGTTTATTTGGGGGGCCGAACACTGAAGCTTTCTTT	CASSLFGGPNTEAFF
TRBV19	TRBJ2-7	few	.	TGTGCCAGTAGTATAGAGGGGCAGCCCTACGAGCAGTACTTC	CASSIEGQPYEQYF
TRBV20-1	TRBJ1-1	.	.	TGCAGTGCTAGAGGTCGACGCGGATACACTGAAGCTTTCTTT	CSARGRRGYTEAFF
TRBV7-9	TRBJ1-1	many	TRBD1	TGTGCCAGCAGCTCACAGGGGGCAACTGAAGCTTTCTTT	CASSSQGATEAFF
TRBV5-4	TRBJ2-2	.	.	TGTGCCAGCAGCTTGGTCCCGCCAGGGAGCACCGGGGAGCTGTTTTTT	CASSLVPPGSTGELFF
TRBV14	TRBJ1-5	many	.	TGTGCCAGCAGCCAAGCAGGGTTTGATCAGCCCCAGCATTTT	CASSQAGFDQPQHF
TRBV24-1	TRBJ2-3	.	.	TGTGCCACCAGTGGGCTAGCCGGCACAGATACGCAGTATTTT	CATSGLAGTDTQYF
TRBV9	TRBJ1-2	many	.	TGTGCCAGCAGCGTGCCCGCGTATGGCTACACCTTC	CASSVPAYGYTF
TRBV5-8	TRBJ1-5	many	.	TGTGCCAGCAGTTGGACAGTTAATCAGCCCCAGCATTTT	CASSWTVNQPQHF
TRBV24-1	TRBJ2-3	medium-sized	TRBD2	TGTGCCACCAGTGACGGGACTAGCGGGGTGCAGTATTTT	CATSDGTSGVQYF
TRBV10-3	TRBJ2-3	many	.	TGTGCCACCGCATCGGCGGTAAGCACAGATACGCAGTATTTT	CATASAVSTDTQYF
TRBV6-1	TRBJ2-7	.	.	TGTGCCAGCACACATTCCGGGCCACCCAGTGAGCAGTACTTC	CASTHSGPPSEQYF
TRBV19	TRBJ1-6	.	.	TGTGCCAGTAGTATCGACTATAATTCACCCCTCCACTTT	CASSIDYNSPLHF
TRBV7-9	TRBJ2-1	many	.	TGTGCCACTAAACAGGTCGAGCAGTTCTTC	CATKQVEQFF
TRBV4-1	TRBJ1-2	once	.	TGCGCCAGCAGCCCCCTGAACAGAGGCCATGGCTACACCTTC	CASSPLNRGHGYTF
TRBV6-1	TRBJ2-5	.	.	TGTGCCAGCAGTGAAACCCCCGGTGGGGGGGAGACCCAGTACTTC	CASSETPGGGETQYF
TRBV5-1	TRBJ2-1	many	TRBD1	TGCGCCAGCAGCAGGTACGGGACAGGGAGGGACAATGAGCAGTTCTTC	CASSRYGTGRDNEQFF